Each of the 16 T cell receptor beta chains below was sequenced from the same sample in a study of post-analysis software for immune sequencing data (dated by TCRdb to between 2015 and 2016). Library generation was performed with PCR. Sequencing relied on an Illumina HiSeq 2500. To reduce PCR and sequencing biases, unique molecular identifiers were incorporated into the TCR beta cDNA libraries. The public reads were quality trimmed at Q25 with fastp and then assembled into clones with MiXCR by TCRdb, keeping productive beta chains. Identical CDR3 proteins give one entry, which carries the most common genes and DNA. The sample profile shows 150,000 to 200,000 distinct CDR3 sequences; roughly 34% of them were found once. The top ten constitute over 25% of the sample. The time point label for this specimen denotes: second blood draw from one MS patient after hematopoietic stem cell transplantation. Material: blood, obtained after autologous hematopoietic stem cell transplantation. These receptor sequences come from a girl aged 5-17 years with multiple sclerosis. Donor details come from another sample of the same person, matched by shared clones.

This clonotype was picked up a small number of times. V usage is TRBV18 and J usage is TRBJ2-4; TRBD2 matches at 9 bases. The CDR3 consists of 19 residues. V lost 6 bases to trimming and J lost 0 bases; unmatched junction nucleotides: 15. Germline loops: CDR1 KGHSH, CDR2 LQKENI. CDR3 sequence: CASSLTTALAGTAKNIQYF. The CDR3 nucleotides are TGTGCCAGCTCCCTTACCACGGCGCTAGCGGGAACAGCCAAAAACATTCAGTACTTC.

The V and J genes are TRBV3-1 and TRBJ2-5; weak D call: TRBD1 (5 bases). This CDR3 spans 12 amino acids. V was shortened by 8 bases and J by 2 bases, with 9 bases between the two germline ends. From germline, CDR1 is LGHDT and CDR2 YNNKEL (reference sequence). The CDR3 sequence is CASGARQETQYF. CDR3 in DNA: TGTGCCAGCGGGGCCAGGCAAGAGACCCAGTACTTC.

The CDR3 DNA reads as TGTGCCAGCAGTCCTAGCGGGAGGGCCTCATACAATGAGCAGTTCTTC. Translating gives CASSPSGRASYNEQFF. The rearrangement joins TRBV12-3 or TRBV12-4 to TRBJ2-1, with 12 bases aligning to TRBD2. The CDR3 runs to 16 residues. V lost 5 bases and J lost 4; bases outside the gene matches: 6.

The chain carries TRBV20-1 and TRBJ2-7, with D possibly being TRBD2 (5 bases). The germline V gene encodes CDR1 DFQATT and CDR2 SNEGSKA (reference sequence). This CDR3 spans 14 amino acids. V lost 1 base to trimming and J lost 3 bases, with 13 bases between them. The DNA of the CDR3 is TGCAGTGCTAGAGGGACTTTAGGCTTCTACGAGCAGTACTTC. It encodes CSARGTLGFYEQYF.

The V call is TRBV12-3 or TRBV12-4, the J call TRBJ2-7, with TRBD2 identical over 9 bases. The ends lost 6 bases at V and 1 base at J; junction bases unmatched: 10. The CDR3 spans 16 residues. CDR3 sequence reads: CASSDTASGKSYEQYF. CDR3 coding DNA: TGTGCCAGCAGCGACACGGCTAGCGGGAAATCCTACGAGCAGTACTTC.

The chain uses TRBV3-1 and TRBJ1-1; 11 positions agree with TRBD1. J lost 5 bases, V lost 3 bases, and 8 bases had no gene match. Germline assignment: CDR1 LGHDT and CDR2 YNNKEL (reference sequence). The CDR3 has 16 residues. CDR3 in amino acids: CASSHGQGARKTEAFF. The CDR3 DNA reads TGTGCCAGCAGCCACGGACAGGGGGCTCGAAAGACTGAAGCTTTCTTT.

With regard to this clonotype: An end of the junction does not agree with germline; a read error may underlie this. V is TRBV27 and J is TRBJ2-3, with 11 bases identical to TRBD2. The CDR3 spans 16 residues. Germline CDR1 MNHEY, CDR2 SMNVEV (reference sequence). The CDR3 reads CASSLYSGRATDTQYF. CDR3 bases: TGTGCCAGTAGTTTATATAGCGGGAGGGCAACAGATACGCAGTATTTT.

The chain uses TRBV4-3 and TRBJ1-2; D remains unclear. The CDR3 has 13 residues. Deletions cut 0 bases from V and 4 bases from J, with 6 bases between. CDR1 is LGHNA, CDR2 YSLEER, per germline. This CDR3 is CASSQDSTYGYTF. The CDR3 bases are TGCGCCAGCAGCCAAGACAGTACCTATGGCTACACCTTC.

With respect to this clonotype: Since a much larger clone is just one base distant, this may be a read error. V gene TRBV20-1 combines with J gene TRBJ1-2, with a tentative D call TRBD1 (5 bases). The CDR3 is 14 residues long. Germline CDR1 is DFQATT and CDR2 is SNEGSKA (reference sequence). Deletions cut 3 bases from V and 4 bases from J, with 15 bases between. The DNA for the CDR3 is TGCAGTGCTAGGACCACAGGTTTGGGCTATGGCTACACCTTC. Protein product: CSARTTGLGYGYTF.

Comment on this clonotype: Being one base from a much bigger clone, this may be a read error. J is TRBJ1-4 and V is TRBV5-5; D is uncertain. The length of the CDR3 is 15 residues. Germline-derived CDR1 and CDR2 are SGHKS and YYEKEE (reference sequence). V was clipped by 4 bases and J by 7 bases, with 17 bases between them. In nucleotides, the CDR3 is TGTGCCAGCAGCGCCATGGAGGTACCGAGTGAAAAACTGTTTTTT. This translates into CASSAMEVPSEKLFF.

The sample holds a few counts of this clonotype. V and J are TRBV6-6 and TRBJ1-5; D gene ambiguous. The germline V gene encodes CDR1 MNHNY and CDR2 SVGAGI (reference sequence). The V end was cut by 7 bases, the J end by 2 bases, with 18 bases between. This CDR3 region has 16 residues. The chain's CDR3 is CASTLEGWGGNQPQHF. CDR3 nucleotides: TGTGCCAGCACCCTCGAGGGATGGGGTGGCAATCAGCCCCAGCATTTT.

The rearrangement uses TRBV20-1 and TRBJ2-1, with D possibly being TRBD1 (6 bases). The germline gives CDR1 DFQATT, CDR2 SNEGSKA (reference sequence). The length of the CDR3 is 13 residues. The V gene lost 4 bases and the J gene lost 6 bases, with 13 bases spanning the gap. The CDR3 sequence: CSAIGQNLNEQFF. The CDR3 DNA reads as TGCAGTGCTATAGGACAGAACCTCAATGAGCAGTTCTTC.

V gene TRBV7-6 combines with J gene TRBJ2-3, with 10 bases identical to TRBD2. CDR1 and CDR2 from the germline V gene are SGHVS and FNYEAQ. CDR3 length: 17 amino acids. V was pared by 1 base and J by 2 bases, with 6 bases of the junction left unmatched. The CDR3 DNA sequence: TGTGCCAGCAGCTTAGTTGCTAGCGGGGGATACACAGATACGCAGTATTTT. As protein: CASSLVASGGYTDTQYF.

This clonotype was counted only a few times. The chain is built from TRBV27 and TRBJ2-1; no clear D gene. The CDR3 totals 13 residues. Between the trimmed V and J ends, which lost 2 bases and 3 bases, there was a span of 5 bases. The V gene's germline CDR1 is MNHEY and CDR2 SMNVEV (reference sequence). CDR3 in DNA: TGTGCCAGCAGTTTAGGCAACTACAATGAGCAGTTCTTC. Its protein is CASSLGNYNEQFF.

This clonotype has more than one count but fewer than ten. CDR3 residues: CASSPFALRGPTYEQYF. Here the CDR3 DNA reads TGTGCCAGCAGTCCGTTTGCTCTAAGGGGTCCTACCTACGAGCAGTACTTC. The genes are TRBV12-3 or TRBV12-4 and TRBJ2-7; D may be TRBD1 (5 bases). Trimming left V 5 bases short and J 2 bases short, with 22 bases between. This CDR3 has 17 amino acids.

Worth noting for this clonotype: At one end, the junction sequence differs from germline, possibly due to a read error. The chain couples TRBV12-3 or TRBV12-4 to TRBJ2-1; D may be TRBD1 (6 bases). This CDR3 has 18 amino acids. The CDR3 nucleotides are TGTGCCAGCAGTTTTTGGGGGCTAGACCCTTTGGACCACAATGGGCAGTTCTTC. It encodes CASSFWGLDPLDHNGQFF.